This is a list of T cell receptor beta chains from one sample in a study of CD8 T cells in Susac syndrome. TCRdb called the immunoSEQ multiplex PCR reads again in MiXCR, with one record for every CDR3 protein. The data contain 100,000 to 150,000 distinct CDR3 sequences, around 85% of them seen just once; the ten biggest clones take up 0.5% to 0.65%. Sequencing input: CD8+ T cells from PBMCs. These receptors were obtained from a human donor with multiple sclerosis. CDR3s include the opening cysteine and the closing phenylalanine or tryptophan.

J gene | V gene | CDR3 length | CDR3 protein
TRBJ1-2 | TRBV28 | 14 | CASSFLTGPYGYTF
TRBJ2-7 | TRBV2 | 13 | CASRRTGDYEQYF
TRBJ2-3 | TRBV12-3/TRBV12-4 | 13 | CASSTGPADTQYF
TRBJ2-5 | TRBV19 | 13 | CASSTPSRETQYF
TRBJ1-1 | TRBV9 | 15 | CASSVGSPGGAEAFF
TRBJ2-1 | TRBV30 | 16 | CAWSLWASGRVDEQFF
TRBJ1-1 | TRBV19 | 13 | CASNWDSNTEAFF
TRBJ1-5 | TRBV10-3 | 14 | CAISESGHNQPQHF
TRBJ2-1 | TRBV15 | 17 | CATSDRAGFLSYNEQFF
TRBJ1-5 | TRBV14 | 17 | CASSGGRQGRGNQPQHF
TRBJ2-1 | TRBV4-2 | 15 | CASSQVTGSYNEQFF
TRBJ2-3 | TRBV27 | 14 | CASSLSFQPDTQYF
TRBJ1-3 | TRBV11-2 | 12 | CASRQARNTIYF
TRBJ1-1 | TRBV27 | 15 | CASTAKGKGIAEAFF
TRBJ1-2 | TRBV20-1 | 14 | CSARDNFDSGGYTF
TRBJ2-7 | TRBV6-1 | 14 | CASSEGPEGYEQYF
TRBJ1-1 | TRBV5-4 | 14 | CASSLDSMNTEAFF
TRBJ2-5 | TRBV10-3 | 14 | CAISERLAKETQYF
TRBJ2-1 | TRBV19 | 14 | CASSITGSHNEQFF
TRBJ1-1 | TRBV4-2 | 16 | CASSLTRQGPNTEAFF
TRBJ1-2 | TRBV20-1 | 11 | CSARLPGGYTF
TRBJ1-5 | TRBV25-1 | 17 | CASSNGPGQDSNQPQHF
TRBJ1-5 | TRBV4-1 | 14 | CASSIQGASEPQHF
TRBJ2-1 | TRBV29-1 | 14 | CSVDGLAGRDEQFF
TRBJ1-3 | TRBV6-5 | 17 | CASSYYPFRDAGNTIYF
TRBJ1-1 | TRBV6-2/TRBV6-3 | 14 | CASTPEGPNTEAFF
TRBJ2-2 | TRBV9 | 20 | CASSVESVPPVQELTGELFF
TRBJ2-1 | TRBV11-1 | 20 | CASSPPLELSYISSYNEQFF
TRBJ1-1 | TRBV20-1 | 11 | CSARKETEAFF
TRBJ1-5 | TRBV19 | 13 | CASKGGWNQPQHF
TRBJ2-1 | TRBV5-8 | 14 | CASSLRDGYNEQFF
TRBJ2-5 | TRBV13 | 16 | CASSLGTPGAGETQYF
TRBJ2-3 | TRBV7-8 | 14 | CASSLAPYTDTQYF
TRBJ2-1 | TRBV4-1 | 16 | CASSHKAFRSYNEQFF
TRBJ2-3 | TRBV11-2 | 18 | CASSFSETSGDSTDTQYF
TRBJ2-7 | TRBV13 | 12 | CASSSGEHEQYF
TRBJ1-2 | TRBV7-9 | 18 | CASSSHPAVSEANYGYTF
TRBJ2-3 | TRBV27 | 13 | CASSSYGTDTQYF
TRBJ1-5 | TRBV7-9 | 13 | CASSPYSGQPQHF
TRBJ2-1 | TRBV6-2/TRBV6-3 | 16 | CASSPMDITLYNEQFF
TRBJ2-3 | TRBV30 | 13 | CAWEFESTDTQYF
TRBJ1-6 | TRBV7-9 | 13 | CASSFDDSLFSHF
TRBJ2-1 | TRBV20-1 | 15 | CSAPPPSGSTHEQFF
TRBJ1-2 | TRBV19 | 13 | CASSHTIQYGYTF
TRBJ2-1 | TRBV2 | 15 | CASMTVSLGRNEQFF
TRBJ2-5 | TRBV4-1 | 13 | CASSQEGRETQYF
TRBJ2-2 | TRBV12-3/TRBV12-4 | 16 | CASSPSRRGNTGELFF
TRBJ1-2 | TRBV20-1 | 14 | CSARIRQGSVSYTF
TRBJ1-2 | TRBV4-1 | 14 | CASSEALPNYGYTF
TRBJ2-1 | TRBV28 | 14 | CASSLSSGGPKEFF
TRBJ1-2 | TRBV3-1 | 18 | CASSPIIGGRPAAYGYTF
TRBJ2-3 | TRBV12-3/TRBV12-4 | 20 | CASSNSPGGTGEGNTDTQYF
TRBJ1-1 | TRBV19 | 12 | CASSDPNTEAFF